The 27 T cell receptor beta chains reported below all come from one sample, sequenced in a study of blood T cells in healthy people across ages. Combining a sample-barcoded 5' primer with a J-beta primer mix, a second PCR ran for about 6 to 11 cycles. Each CDR3 protein is one row after TCRdb ran MiXCR on the 5' RACE reads. The table records roughly 1.9 million distinct CDR3 sequences, around 42% of them present only once. Sequenced material: blood. All receptors come from a human donor in good health.

This chain links TRBV6-1 with TRBJ2-3; 7 bases line up with TRBD2. There are 17 residues in the CDR3. Germline lookup yields CDR1 MNHNS and CDR2 SASEGT. V trimming: 3 bases; J trimming: 5 bases; junction bases outside the gene matches: 14. The CDR3 protein is CASSDSGLPDKGDTQYF. CDR3 nucleotide sequence: TGTGCCAGCAGTGATTCGGGACTACCGGATAAGGGAGATACGCAGTATTTT.

This clonotype occurred a few times. This sequence joins TRBV14 and TRBJ1-2, with a possible D match to TRBD1 (6 bases). Deletions cut 4 bases from V and 2 bases from J, with 11 bases between. Per the germline V gene, CDR1 is SGHDN and CDR2 is FVKESK. CDR3 length equals 14 residues. CDR3 region: CASSRDRRNYGYTF. The CDR3 DNA follows: TGTGCCAGCAGCCGCGACAGGCGAAACTATGGCTACACCTTC.

The chain combines TRBV7-8 with TRBJ1-1; no clear D gene. The V gene's germline CDR1 is SGHVS and CDR2 FQNEAQ. Trimming removed 5 bases at V and 3 bases at J, with 7 bases between. This CDR3 is 12 amino acids long. CDR3 loop: CASSASYTEAFF. The CDR3 DNA is TGTGCCAGCAGCGCCAGCTACACTGAAGCTTTCTTT.

This clonotype was counted many times. V gene TRBV4-3 combines with J gene TRBJ2-1; 8 bases fit TRBD2. V lost 4 bases, J lost 3 bases, and 11 bases stayed unmatched. Germline V lookup: CDR1 LGHNA, CDR2 YSLEER. The CDR3 loop spans 17 amino acids. Written as DNA, the CDR3 is TGCGCCAGCAGCCCAACAGAAGAAGCGGGGGTCTACAATGAGCAGTTCTTC. This gives the protein CASSPTEEAGVYNEQFF.

This chain uses TRBV7-9 with TRBJ2-7; the D gene could be TRBD1 or TRBD2 (6 bases each). CDR3 size: 14 residues. Germline V gene data show CDR1 as SEHNR and CDR2 as FQNEAQ (reference sequence). The V end was cut by 5 bases, the J end by 4 bases, with 15 bases between. The DNA for the CDR3 is TGTGCCAGCAGCGCCGAGCAGGGGAGGTACGAGCAGTACTTC. Protein: CASSAEQGRYEQYF.

The chain has TRBV11-2 and TRBJ2-2, with TRBD1 matching over 10 bases. The trim removed 8 bases at V and 5 bases at J, leaving 11 bases unmatched. The CDR3 is made up of 16 amino acids. Germline V CDR1 and CDR2: SGHAT, FQNNGV. CDR3 nucleotides: TGTGCCAGCGGACTCCGGGACAGGGGTTCGACCGGGGAGCTGTTTTTT. Encoded protein: CASGLRDRGSTGELFF.

This clonotype was found a few times. The CDR3: CASASGTGQEQYF. DNA for the CDR3: TGCGCCAGCGCCTCAGGGACAGGGCAAGAGCAGTACTTC. This rearrangement joins TRBV5-1 to TRBJ2-7; 9 bases agree with TRBD1. This CDR3 contains 13 residues. Trimming removed 7 bases from V and 7 bases from J; junction bases left unmatched: 9. CDR1 is SGHRS, CDR2 YFSETQ, per germline.

The chain employs TRBV6-2 or TRBV6-3 and TRBJ1-5, with 8 positions matching TRBD1. Germline V lookup: CDR1 MNHEY, CDR2 SVGEGT. With V trimmed by 4 bases and J by 5 bases, 7 bases remained unmatched. The CDR3 runs to 15 residues. As DNA, the CDR3 is TGTGCCAGCAGTTCGGGACAGGTGGGGTATCAGCCCCAGCATTTT. Encoded protein: CASSSGQVGYQPQHF.

This clonotype was recorded a few times. CDR3 loop: CASSPRLAGAPGETQYF. The CDR3 coding sequence is TGTGCCAGCAGCCCCCGCCTAGCGGGGGCCCCCGGGGAGACCCAGTACTTC. The chain joins TRBV9 to TRBJ2-7; 10 bases fit TRBD2. The end of the DNA is better explained by TRBJ2-5, so the J call may be wrong. The CDR3 totals 17 residues. Germline CDR1 and CDR2: SGDLS and YYNGEE.

Turning to this clonotype: The junction departs from germline at one end; a sequencing error may be responsible. J is TRBJ2-1 and V is TRBV5-1, with no clear D. Germline V gives CDR1 SGHRS, CDR2 YFSETQ. The CDR3 length is 14 residues. In nucleotides, the CDR3 is TGCGCCAGCGGCTTGGGTGCCACCCCTATGGGGCAGTTCTTC. Translating gives CASGLGATPMGQFF.

Only a few counts were recorded for this clonotype. The V gene is TRBV3-1, the J gene TRBJ1-2, with D perhaps TRBD1 (5 bases). This CDR3 is 14 amino acids long. Germline values: CDR1 LGHDT, CDR2 YNNKEL (reference sequence). Trimming removed 4 bases from V and 3 bases from J, with 12 bases in between. The CDR3 is CASSLRGVDYGYTF. The CDR3 DNA reads as TGTGCCAGCAGCCTAAGGGGCGTCGACTATGGCTACACCTTC.

This clonotype showed up just a few times. The J gene is TRBJ1-2, the V gene TRBV29-1; 9 bases are shared with TRBD1. V was pared by 6 bases and J by 4 bases, with 12 bases of the junction left unmatched. Germline CDR1 and CDR2: SQVTM and ANQGSEA. CDR3 length equals 15 residues. CDR3 residues: CSVITSGQGFYGYTF. The DNA for the CDR3 is TGCAGCGTCATAACGAGCGGACAGGGGTTCTATGGCTACACCTTC.

Only one count was recorded for this clonotype. The chain couples TRBV27 to TRBJ1-4; D is perhaps TRBD1 (5 bases). The CDR3 sequence is 14 residues long. Trimming took off 8 bases at V and 3 bases at J, with 13 bases between the two ends. Germline assignment: CDR1 MNHEY and CDR2 SMNVEV (reference sequence). The DNA for the CDR3 is TGTGCCAGCGGGGGGGTCGCCGCTAATGAAAAACTGTTTTTT. Encoded protein: CASGGVAANEKLFF.

The chain carries TRBV24-1 and TRBJ2-5, with a weak D call TRBD1 (6 bases). V gave up 3 bases and J gave up 7 bases, with 11 bases separating them. CDR1 KGHDR and CDR2 SFDVKD come from the germline V gene. CDR3 length: 13 residues. In DNA, the CDR3 is TGTGCCACCAGTGATGGACAGACGGGGACCCAGTACTTC. This codes for CATSDGQTGTQYF.

The V call is TRBV12-3 or TRBV12-4, the J call TRBJ2-1, with 11 bases that match TRBD2. This CDR3 comprises 18 residues. With 4 bases clipped from V and 0 bases from J, the junction kept 8 bases outside the gene matches. CDR3 bases: TGTGCCAGCAGTTCGGGACTAGCGGCTTCATTCTCCTACAATGAGCAGTTCTTC. Translation gives CASSSGLAASFSYNEQFF.

This clonotype was seen only a few times. The chain joins TRBV11-2 to TRBJ1-2; TRBD1 matches 10 bases. V trimming: 4 bases; J trimming: 4 bases; junction bases outside the gene matches: 3. In germline, CDR1 is SGHAT, CDR2 FQNNGV. CDR3 length equals 14 residues. CDR3 coding DNA: TGTGCCAGCAGCTCGACAGGGGGCACCTATGGCTACACCTTC. Its protein is CASSSTGGTYGYTF.

The chain uses TRBV6-5 and TRBJ1-4; TRBD1 matches at 8 bases. This CDR3 comprises 15 residues. The germline gives CDR1 MNHEY, CDR2 SVGAGI. The ends lost 5 bases at V and 8 bases at J; junction bases unmatched: 10. The CDR3 here is CASSTAGTGGEKLFF. The CDR3 DNA reads TGTGCCAGCAGTACAGCCGGGACAGGAGGCGAAAAACTGTTTTTT.

The rearrangement links TRBV5-6 to TRBJ1-2; D is ambiguous. V was trimmed by 0 bases and J by 8 bases, leaving 11 bases between them. The CDR3 is 13 residues long. Germline V lookup: CDR1 SGHDT, CDR2 YYEEEE. The CDR3 region is CASSLGPKTGYTF. For the CDR3, the DNA is TGTGCCAGCAGCTTGGGGCCTAAGACCGGCTACACCTTC.

The chain uses TRBV10-3 and TRBJ2-7, with TRBD2 matching 7 bases. Germline V CDR1 and CDR2: ENHRY, SYGVKD. V lost 6 bases to trimming and J lost 2 bases; unmatched junction nucleotides: 7. The CDR3 spans 14 residues. Written as DNA, the CDR3 is TGTGCCATCAGAGGGGAGGGGCATACCTACGAGCAGTACTTC. It specifies CAIRGEGHTYEQYF.

The sample holds a few counts of this clonotype. The chain employs TRBV15 and TRBJ2-3; TRBD2 might be the D (6 bases). The germline V and J ends were trimmed by 0 bases and 6 bases, with 13 bases remaining between them. The CDR3 has 15 amino acids. Germline lookup yields CDR1 LNHNV and CDR2 YYDKDF (reference sequence). CDR3 in DNA: TGTGCCACCAGCAGAGATCACGCGGGGACGGATACGCAGTATTTT. Translation: CATSRDHAGTDTQYF.

The rearrangement joins TRBV2 to TRBJ1-1; no clear D gene. CDR3 length: 15 amino acids. In germline, CDR1 is SNHLY, CDR2 FYNNEI. V was shortened by 6 bases and J by 8 bases, with 22 bases between the two germline ends. DNA of the CDR3: TGTGCCAGCAGCCCGCGGCGGGTAGTCGGAAGGGAAGCTTTCTTT. Its protein product is CASSPRRVVGREAFF.

The rearrangement joins TRBV30 to TRBJ1-4; D is undetermined. Trimming removed 0 bases at V and 7 bases at J, with 6 bases between. The CDR3 contains 12 residues. Germline V lookup: CDR1 GTSNPN, CDR2 SVGIG (reference sequence). The CDR3 sequence: CAWSVAVEKLFF. The DNA of the CDR3 is TGTGCCTGGAGTGTAGCTGTTGAAAAACTGTTTTTT.

This clonotype has more than one count but fewer than ten. This rearrangement joins TRBV4-2 to TRBJ2-1; TRBD2 agrees at 7 bases. The CDR3 length is 14 residues. V trimming: 5 bases; J trimming: 1 base; junction bases outside the gene matches: 2. The germline V gene has CDR1 LGHNA and CDR2 YNFKEQ. This CDR3 reads CASSVRESYNEQFF. The CDR3 bases are TGTGCCAGCAGCGTGCGGGAGTCCTACAATGAGCAGTTCTTC.

This chain connects TRBV4-1 to TRBJ2-7; D possibly matches TRBD1 or TRBD2 (8 bases each). Trimming cost V 4 bases and J 3 bases, with 25 bases left between them. The CDR3 spans 18 residues. CDR1 and CDR2 (germline): MGHRA, YSYEKL. For the CDR3, the DNA is TGCGCCAGCAGCCCGAGACCCCCGGACAGGGCGGGGGGCTACGAGCAGTACTTC. It codes for CASSPRPPDRAGGYEQYF.

The V gene is TRBV6-6, the J gene TRBJ1-4; perhaps TRBD1 as D (6 bases). In germline, CDR1 is MNHNY, CDR2 SVGAGI (reference sequence). CDR3 length equals 16 residues. V was pared by 7 bases and J by 2 bases, with 17 bases between. Here the CDR3 reads CASISWPGVTNEKLFF. The CDR3 DNA follows: TGTGCCAGCATCTCTTGGCCAGGGGTTACTAATGAAAAACTGTTTTTT.

There are a few counts of this clonotype. The chain is built from TRBV12-3 or TRBV12-4 and TRBJ2-1; D is possibly TRBD1 (5 bases). CDR3 length equals 15 residues. The V and J ends lost 7 bases and 3 bases respectively, with 16 bases between them. The chain's CDR3 is CASTLRGTYYNEQFF. Here the CDR3 DNA reads TGTGCCAGCACCCTTAGGGGTACTTACTACAATGAGCAGTTCTTC.

A note on this clonotype: A much larger clone differs from this one at a single base, so this may be a read error. The chain links TRBV29-1 to TRBJ2-1; D may match TRBD1 or TRBD2 (5 bases each). The germline CDR1 and CDR2 sequences are SQVTM and ANQGSEA. The CDR3 spans 13 residues. The V end was cut by 3 bases, the J end by 10 bases, with 16 bases between. This CDR3 reads CSVETSYRGEQFF. The CDR3, as DNA: TGCAGCGTTGAGACATCTTATCGGGGCGAGCAGTTCTTC.